The 28 T cell receptor beta chains listed next were all sequenced from one sample in a study of human T cells and chemical hapten exposure. TCRdb reprocessed the RACE reads with MiXCR, giving one entry per CDR3 protein. The sample lists more than 150,000 distinct CDR3 sequences, just under 30% occurring once. Stated time point: pre-sensitization, week 0. Treatment of the sample: therapeutic diphenylcyclopropenone sensitization with weekly scalp DPC. Specimen: whole blood, collected in connection with sensitization to the hapten diphenylcyclopropenone (DPC). These receptor sequences come from a woman under 40 with alopecia areata. Some clones in this sample may be carry-over from other donors' samples.

This clonotype was counted ten times or more. The gene calls are TRBV20-1 and TRBJ1-1, with 7 bases lining up with TRBD1. In germline, CDR1 is DFQATT, CDR2 SNEGSKA (reference sequence). The CDR3 sequence is 13 residues long. V lost 1 base, J lost 2 bases, and 1 base stayed unmatched. The CDR3 reads CSARGGGNTEAFF. The CDR3 nucleotides are TGCAGTGCTAGAGGAGGGGGCAACACTGAAGCTTTCTTT.

The chain's CDR3 is CSARDRQRGPFNEQYF. The CDR3, as DNA: TGCAGTGCTAGAGATCGACAGAGGGGACCATTTAACGAGCAGTACTTC. The V call is TRBV20-1, the J call TRBJ2-7; the D gene could be TRBD1 or TRBD2 (5 bases each). V dropped 0 bases and J dropped 5 bases, with 20 bases sitting between them. The CDR3 is 16 residues long. Germline assignment: CDR1 DFQATT and CDR2 SNEGSKA (reference sequence).

This clonotype was seen more than once but under ten times. CDR3 amino acids: CASSDRLLYWEETQYF. The CDR3 DNA is TGCGCCAGCAGTGATAGATTATTGTATTGGGAAGAGACCCAGTACTTC. The chain combines TRBV10-1 with TRBJ2-5; D is uncertain. Per germline, CDR1 WNHNN and CDR2 SYGVQD (reference sequence). Trimming pared 3 bases from V and 3 bases from J, leaving 17 bases between. This CDR3 has 16 residues.

The chain couples TRBV12-3 or TRBV12-4 to TRBJ2-4; D possibly uses TRBD1 or TRBD2 (5 bases each). Trimming removed 1 base at V and 0 bases at J, with 16 bases between. This CDR3 spans 18 amino acids. The CDR3 nucleotides are TGTGCCAGCAGTTTAGGAGGCCGGGACGGAGTAGCCAAAAACATTCAGTACTTC. Translation: CASSLGGRDGVAKNIQYF.

The genes are TRBV6-1 and TRBJ1-1; perhaps TRBD1 as D (6 bases). The germline V gene encodes CDR1 MNHNS and CDR2 SASEGT. V was trimmed by 10 bases and J by 1 base, leaving 13 bases between them. The CDR3 sequence is 13 residues long. CDR3 in amino acids: CAIKTGPNTEAFF. For the CDR3, the DNA is TGTGCCATCAAGACAGGTCCGAACACTGAAGCTTTCTTT.

The chain combines TRBV20-1 with TRBJ1-1; D possibly corresponds to TRBD1 (5 bases). The CDR3 sequence is 11 residues long. Germline loops: CDR1 DFQATT, CDR2 SNEGSKA (reference sequence). Trimming cost V 3 bases and J 5 bases, with 7 bases left between them. This chain's CDR3 is CSASRTTEAFF. The CDR3 DNA reads as TGCAGTGCTAGTCGGACAACTGAAGCTTTCTTT.

V and J are TRBV25-1 and TRBJ1-6, with a possible D match to TRBD1 (6 bases). CDR3 length: 13 amino acids. In germline, CDR1 is MGHDK, CDR2 SYGVNS. The germline V and J ends were trimmed by 2 bases and 8 bases, with 7 bases remaining between them. The CDR3 is CASSEAGDSPLHF. The CDR3 nucleotides read TGTGCCAGCAGTGAAGCAGGGGATTCACCCCTCCACTTT.

This clonotype was counted ten times or more. The chain couples TRBV2 to TRBJ2-3; D is possibly TRBD1 (6 bases). This CDR3 has 14 residues. Germline V gene lookup returns CDR1 SNHLY and CDR2 FYNNEI. V shed 3 bases and J shed 5 bases, with 12 bases lying between them. CDR3 in DNA: TGTGCCAGCAGTGACGTTCAGGGGAGAGATACGCAGTATTTT. Encoded protein: CASSDVQGRDTQYF. The full variable domain, completed using reference TRBV2 and TRBJ2-3, is EPEVTQTPSHQVTQMGQEVILRCVPISNHLYFYWYRQILGQKVEFLVSFYNNEISEKSEIFDDQFSVERPDGSNFTLKIRSTKLEDSAMYFCASSDVQGRDTQYFGPGTRLTVL.

This rearrangement joins TRBV6-1 to TRBJ2-3; perhaps TRBD1 as D (6 bases). V was trimmed by 6 bases and J by 0 bases, leaving 10 bases between them. The CDR3 runs to 14 residues. Germline CDR1 is MNHNS and CDR2 is SASEGT. CDR3 sequence reads: CASRSGGSTDTQYF. In DNA, the CDR3 is TGTGCCAGCAGAAGTGGGGGCAGCACAGATACGCAGTATTTT.

J is TRBJ2-3 and V is TRBV28, with D perhaps matching TRBD2 (5 bases). The CDR3 extends over 17 amino acids. Between the trimmed V and J ends, which lost 8 bases and 2 bases, there was a span of 23 bases. Germline V gives CDR1 MDHEN, CDR2 SYDVKM. CDR3 in DNA: TGTGCCAGCGATGCGGGCTTAGGCAAAAAACACACAGATACGCAGTATTTT. Residues: CASDAGLGKKHTDTQYF.

V usage is TRBV29-1 and J usage is TRBJ2-1; 7 bases map to TRBD2. The ends lost 7 bases at V and 3 bases at J; junction bases unmatched: 6. This CDR3 contains 13 residues. Germline values: CDR1 SQVTM, CDR2 ANQGSEA. The CDR3 protein is CSGGPSGYNEQFF. CDR3 DNA sequence: TGCAGCGGCGGTCCTAGCGGCTACAATGAGCAGTTCTTC.

Only a few counts were recorded for this clonotype. This chain uses TRBV28 with TRBJ2-7; D not certain. This CDR3 comprises 12 residues. Trimming stripped 7 bases from V and 3 bases from J, with 10 bases between. From germline, CDR1 is MDHEN and CDR2 SYDVKM. The DNA of the CDR3 is TGTGCCAGCAAAGGACCCTACTACGAGCAGTACTTC. Its translation is CASKGPYYEQYF.

This clonotype turned up a few times. The chain uses TRBV29-1 and TRBJ2-4; tentative D call: TRBD1 (5 bases). The ends were cut back, 6 bases at V and 0 bases at J, with 9 bases in the middle. This CDR3 contains 13 residues. From germline, CDR1 is SQVTM and CDR2 ANQGSEA. The CDR3 sequence is CSVDSLAKNIQYF. Here the CDR3 DNA reads TGCAGCGTAGACAGTCTAGCCAAAAACATTCAGTACTTC.

The rearrangement links TRBV9 to TRBJ2-2; TRBD2 might be the D (6 bases). Germline loops: CDR1 SGDLS, CDR2 YYNGEE. V dropped 0 bases and J dropped 3 bases, with 6 bases sitting between them. CDR3 size: 14 residues. The CDR3 DNA reads TGTGCCAGCAGCGTAGGGGGGGACACCGGGGAGCTGTTTTTT. It codes for CASSVGGDTGELFF.

The chain couples TRBV5-1 to TRBJ2-3; D remains ambiguous. V was trimmed by 0 bases and J by 3 bases, leaving 8 bases between them. The length of the CDR3 is 14 residues. Germline V gene lookup returns CDR1 SGHRS and CDR2 YFSETQ. For the CDR3, the DNA is TGCGCCAGCAGCTTGGATGCTCAAACAGATACGCAGTATTTT. As protein: CASSLDAQTDTQYF.

The sample holds one count of this clonotype. V gene TRBV20-1 combines with J gene TRBJ2-3; D unclear. Per germline, CDR1 DFQATT and CDR2 SNEGSKA (reference sequence). The CDR3 spans 12 residues. Trimming stripped 3 bases from V and 6 bases from J, with 10 bases between. Here the CDR3 reads CSASFSQDTQYF. The CDR3 DNA reads TGCAGTGCTAGCTTTTCCCAGGATACGCAGTATTTT.

This chain joins TRBV2 and TRBJ1-5, with 7 nucleotides matching TRBD1. V was clipped by 6 bases and J by 2 bases; unmatched bases: 4. The CDR3 is made up of 14 amino acids. Germline CDR1 SNHLY, CDR2 FYNNEI. The CDR3 region is CASRGTVGNQPQHF. The CDR3 coding sequence is TGTGCCAGCAGAGGGACAGTTGGCAATCAGCCCCAGCATTTT.

The gene calls are TRBV2 and TRBJ1-2; D is possibly TRBD1 (5 bases). Germline lookup yields CDR1 SNHLY and CDR2 FYNNEI. V lost 9 bases, J lost 2 bases, and 13 bases lay in between. The CDR3 sequence is 13 residues long. CDR3 in DNA: TGTGCCAGTAGTAGACAGCGAAACTATGGCTACACCTTC. Protein: CASSRQRNYGYTF.

The chain employs TRBV18 and TRBJ2-7; maybe TRBD1 (6 bases). Deletions cut 8 bases from V and 4 bases from J, with 21 bases between. Germline loops: CDR1 KGHSH, CDR2 LQKENI. CDR3 length: 15 amino acids. DNA for the CDR3: TGTGCCAGCGCAACCGTTAGGGGGACCGAATACGAGCAGTACTTC. The encoded protein is CASATVRGTEYEQYF.

V gene TRBV10-3 combines with J gene TRBJ1-5; no definite D call. The CDR3 contains 13 residues. Germline V gives CDR1 ENHRY, CDR2 SYGVKD. Trimming pared 7 bases from V and 6 bases from J, leaving 13 bases between. The chain's CDR3 is CAINSEQSQPQHF. The CDR3 DNA sequence: TGTGCCATCAATTCGGAGCAGTCTCAGCCCCAGCATTTT.

This clonotype was seen only a few times. The chain couples TRBV9 to TRBJ2-3; D ambiguous. The CDR3 runs to 15 residues. Germline assignment: CDR1 SGDLS and CDR2 YYNGEE. The V end was cut by 0 bases, the J end by 3 bases, with 11 bases between. CDR3 sequence reads: CASSVVGSRTDTQYF. The CDR3 coding sequence is TGTGCCAGCAGCGTAGTTGGGTCCCGTACAGATACGCAGTATTTT.

The CDR3: CSMTSGGALDTQYF. DNA of the CDR3: TGCAGCATGACTAGCGGGGGGGCCTTAGATACGCAGTATTTT. The V gene is TRBV29-1, the J gene TRBJ2-3; 14 nucleotides agree with TRBD2. This CDR3 spans 14 amino acids. With V trimmed by 8 bases and J by 5 bases, 6 bases remained unmatched. Germline CDR1 reads SQVTM; CDR2 reads ANQGSEA.

The chain combines TRBV9 with TRBJ1-1, with D maybe TRBD1 (5 bases). Germline CDR1 is SGDLS and CDR2 is YYNGEE. The CDR3 has 13 amino acids. The V and J ends lost 3 bases and 9 bases respectively, with 15 bases between them. As DNA, the CDR3 is TGTGCCAGCAGCGGTGGTGGGGGAGGTCAAGCTTTCTTT. Translated: CASSGGGGGQAFF.

The chain links TRBV20-1 to TRBJ2-1; no reliable D call. The germline V gene encodes CDR1 DFQATT and CDR2 SNEGSKA (reference sequence). This CDR3 contains 12 residues. V was shortened by 0 bases and J by 7 bases, with 7 bases between the two germline ends. DNA for the CDR3: TGCAGTGCTAGAGATTACGGGAATGAGCAGTTCTTC. It specifies CSARDYGNEQFF.

This clonotype was seen repeatedly, ten times or more. The chain has TRBV28 and TRBJ2-5; D not certain. The germline V gene encodes CDR1 MDHEN and CDR2 SYDVKM. Trimming cost V 6 bases and J 0 bases, with 5 bases left between them. The CDR3 contains 12 residues. The CDR3 coding sequence is TGTGCCAGCAGGGAATACCAAGAGACCCAGTACTTC. Its protein product is CASREYQETQYF.

The chain links TRBV6-1 to TRBJ1-4; tentatively, D is TRBD1 (6 bases). CDR3 length equals 14 residues. Germline V gene lookup returns CDR1 MNHNS and CDR2 SASEGT. Trimming took off 8 bases at V and 8 bases at J, with 18 bases between the two ends. The CDR3 loop reads CASRRTAGGEKLFF. CDR3 nucleotide sequence: TGTGCCAGCCGCAGGACAGCCGGCGGGGAAAAACTGTTTTTT.

This clonotype was counted a few times. The chain carries TRBV28 and TRBJ2-7; no firm D call. The CDR3 sequence is 12 residues long. Germline lookup yields CDR1 MDHEN and CDR2 SYDVKM. Trimming cost V 2 bases and J 3 bases, with 5 bases left between them. CDR3 nucleotides: TGTGCCAGCAGTTTAGGGGTCTACGAGCAGTACTTC. Translated: CASSLGVYEQYF.

This clonotype was counted between two and nine times. The chain joins TRBV20-1 to TRBJ2-1; 8 positions agree with TRBD2. The V gene's germline CDR1 is DFQATT and CDR2 SNEGSKA (reference sequence). V dropped 1 base and J dropped 0; count of bases not matched to a gene: 8. CDR3 length: 17 residues. Written as DNA, the CDR3 is TGCAGTGCTAGAGGCGGCGGGAGGAAGGCCTCCTACAATGAGCAGTTCTTC. The encoded protein is CSARGGGRKASYNEQFF.